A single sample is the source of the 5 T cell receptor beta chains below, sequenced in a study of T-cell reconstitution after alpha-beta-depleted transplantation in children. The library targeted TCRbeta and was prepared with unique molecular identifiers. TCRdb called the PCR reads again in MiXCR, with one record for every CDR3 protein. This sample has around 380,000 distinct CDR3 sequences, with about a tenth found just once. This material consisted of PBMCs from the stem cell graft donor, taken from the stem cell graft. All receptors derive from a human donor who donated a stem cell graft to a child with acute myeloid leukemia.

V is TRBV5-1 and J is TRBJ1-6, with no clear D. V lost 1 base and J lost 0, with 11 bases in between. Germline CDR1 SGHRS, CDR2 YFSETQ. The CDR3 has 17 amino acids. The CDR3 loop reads CASSLKAASSYNSPLHF. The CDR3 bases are TGCGCCAGCAGCTTGAAAGCAGCCAGCTCCTATAATTCACCCCTCCACTTT.

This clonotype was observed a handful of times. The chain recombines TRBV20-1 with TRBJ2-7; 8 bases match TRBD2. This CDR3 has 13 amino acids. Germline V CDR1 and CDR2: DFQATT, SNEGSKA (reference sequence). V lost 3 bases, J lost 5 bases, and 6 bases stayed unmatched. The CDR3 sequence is CSASGRADNEQYF. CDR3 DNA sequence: TGCAGTGCTAGCGGGAGGGCCGATAACGAGCAGTACTTC.

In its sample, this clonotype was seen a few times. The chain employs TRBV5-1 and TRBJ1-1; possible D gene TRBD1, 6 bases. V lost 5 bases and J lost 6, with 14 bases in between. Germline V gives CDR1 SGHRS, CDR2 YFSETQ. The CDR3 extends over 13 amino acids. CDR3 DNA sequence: TGCGCCAGCAGACGGGAGGAGGGGGCTGAAGCTTTCTTT. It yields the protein CASRREEGAEAFF.

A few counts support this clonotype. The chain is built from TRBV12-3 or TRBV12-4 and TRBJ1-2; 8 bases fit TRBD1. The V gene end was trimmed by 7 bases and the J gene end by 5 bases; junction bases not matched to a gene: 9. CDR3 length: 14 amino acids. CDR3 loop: CASTPRTGKYGYTF. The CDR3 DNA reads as TGTGCCAGCACCCCGAGGACAGGGAAATATGGCTACACCTTC.

CDR3 nucleotide sequence: TGTGCCAGCGCTAGCAGCAGGTTCCCCTACGAGCAGTACGTC. This gives the protein CASASSRFPYEQYV. The chain recombines TRBV6-1 with TRBJ2-7; a weak D match, TRBD2 (5 bases). CDR1 MNHNS and CDR2 SASEGT come from the germline V gene. The CDR3 totals 14 residues. V lost 8 bases, J lost 2 bases, and 16 bases lay in between.